These 7 T cell receptor beta chains came from one sample sequenced in a study of blood T cell repertoires in COVID-19. The data were produced by immunoSEQ multiplex PCR, yet TCRdb's version contains in-frame clones alone and is incomplete. The repertoire holds about 11,000 clones, 90% seen once, with roughly 9.1% in the top ten. Sequences were obtained from peripheral blood. These receptors originate from a human donor in a cohort sampled during active COVID-19.

The chain uses TRBV6-1 and TRBJ2-1; 12 positions agree with TRBD2. Germline V gene sequence: CDR1 MNHNS, CDR2 SASEGT. The CDR3 is made up of 15 amino acids. The trim removed 1 base at V and 8 bases at J, leaving 3 bases unmatched. The CDR3 loop reads CASSEGLAGVYEQFF. Here the CDR3 DNA reads TGTGCCAGCAGTGAAGGACTAGCGGGGGTATATGAGCAGTTCTTC.

The chain couples TRBV25-1 to TRBJ2-7; D is perhaps TRBD2 (6 bases). CDR1 and CDR2 from the germline V gene are MGHDK and SYGVNS. This CDR3 region has 14 residues. Trimming removed 6 bases from V and 0 bases from J, with 12 bases in between. DNA of the CDR3: TGTGCCAGCAGGGCCAGGGACTCCTCCTACGAGCAGTACTTC. This sequence encodes CASRARDSSYEQYF.

The chain is built from TRBV9 and TRBJ1-2; possibly TRBD1 for D (5 bases). CDR1 and CDR2 from the germline V gene are SGDLS and YYNGEE. The CDR3 length is 15 residues. The germline V and J ends were trimmed by 0 bases and 4 bases, with 13 bases remaining between them. DNA for the CDR3: TGTGCCAGCAGCGTAGGCTTTGGGGCAGGCTATGGCTACACCTTC. Protein: CASSVGFGAGYGYTF.

The chain employs TRBV9 and TRBJ2-4, with 9 bases aligning to TRBD2. Germline CDR1 and CDR2: SGDLS and YYNGEE. The trim removed 3 bases at V and 0 bases at J, leaving 22 bases unmatched. The CDR3 covers 22 residues. The DNA for the CDR3 is TGTGCCAGCAGCGCAGATCCGTTTTTAGCGGGGGCCGTGCCCCGAGCCAAAAACATTCAGTACTTC. Translation: CASSADPFLAGAVPRAKNIQYF.

A single count supports this clone. The chain joins TRBV28 to TRBJ2-7; maybe TRBD2 (6 bases). Trimming removed 8 bases at V and 4 bases at J, with 30 bases between. The CDR3 is 18 residues long. Germline values: CDR1 MDHEN, CDR2 SYDVKM. CDR3 protein: CASLPPNAKVLRGYEQYF. The CDR3, as DNA: TGTGCCAGCCTACCCCCCAACGCCAAGGTCCTGCGGGGATACGAGCAGTACTTC. The full variable domain, rest sourced from reference TRBV28 and TRBJ2-7, is DVKVTQSSRYLVKRTGEKVFLECVQDMDHENMFWYRQDPGLGLRLIYFSYDVKMKEKGDIPEGYSVSREKKERFSLILESASTNQTSMYLCASLPPNAKVLRGYEQYFGPGTRLTVT.

The chain links TRBV3-1 (or the pseudogene TRBV3-2) to TRBJ1-2; 11 bases agree with TRBD1. CDR3 length: 19 amino acids. CDR1 and CDR2 (germline): LGHDT, YNNKEL (reference sequence). J lost 0 bases, V lost 0 bases, and 9 bases had no gene match. For the CDR3, the DNA is TGTGCCAGCAGCCAAGAATGGTCGGACAGGGGGCGAGCTAACTATGGCTACACCTTC. Translating gives CASSQEWSDRGRANYGYTF.

The chain couples TRBV27 to TRBJ2-3; the D gene is possibly TRBD2 (7 bases). CDR3 length: 16 amino acids. Trimming left V 1 base short and J 2 bases short, with 13 bases between. Per the germline V gene, CDR1 is MNHEY and CDR2 is SMNVEV (reference sequence). As DNA, the CDR3 is TGTGCCAGCAGTTTATATGCGGGGGCCCTCACAGATACGCAGTATTTT. Protein sequence: CASSLYAGALTDTQYF.